The next 19 T cell receptor beta chains were all read from a single sample in a study of control samples from healthy donors and cancer patients. Sequenced by immunoSEQ multiplex PCR; TCRdb stores in-frame clones only, minus some. The table shows 150,000 to 200,000 clones, with 91% occurring only once. The sample taken for sequencing was blood. The origin of the receptors is a woman aged 25 to 39 in good health.

The chain has TRBV5-4 and TRBJ1-1; D is unresolved. Deletions cut 2 bases from V and 1 base from J, with 6 bases between. The V gene's germline CDR1 is SGHNT and CDR2 YYREEE (reference sequence). The CDR3 is 13 amino acids. CDR3 loop: CASSLSPNTEAFF. The CDR3 DNA reads TGTGCCAGCAGCTTATCTCCGAACACTGAAGCTTTCTTT.

The chain combines TRBV5-4 with TRBJ1-2; D is unresolved. V lost 0 bases to trimming and J lost 2 bases, with 8 bases between them. This CDR3 region has 14 residues. In germline, CDR1 is SGHNT, CDR2 YYREEE (reference sequence). The CDR3 nucleotides are TGTGCCAGCAGCTTGGAAGGGAGAAACTATGGCTACACCTTC. Its translation: CASSLEGRNYGYTF.

This chain's CDR3 is CASTEGQGSHEQYF. The CDR3 nucleotides read TGTGCCAGCACGGAGGGACAGGGGTCCCACGAGCAGTACTTC. The chain has TRBV25-1 and TRBJ2-7; 10 bases align to TRBD1. Trimming cost V 7 bases and J 5 bases; bases outside gene matches: 8. Per the germline V gene, CDR1 is MGHDK and CDR2 is SYGVNS. This CDR3 has 14 amino acids.

The rearrangement uses TRBV4-3 and TRBJ2-7; no reliable D call. The V and J ends lost 3 bases and 1 base respectively, with 13 bases between them. The CDR3 loop spans 15 amino acids. The germline V gene has CDR1 LGHNA and CDR2 YSLEER. The CDR3: CASSQFSSESYEQYF. The CDR3, as DNA: TGCGCCAGCAGCCAGTTTAGTTCAGAATCCTACGAGCAGTACTTC.

J is TRBJ2-1 and V is TRBV27; TRBD1 matches 7 bases. This CDR3 spans 14 amino acids. In germline, CDR1 is MNHEY, CDR2 SMNVEV (reference sequence). With 3 bases clipped from V and 2 bases from J, the junction kept 1 base outside the gene matches. The CDR3 sequence: CASSLGQTYNEQFF. The CDR3, as DNA: TGTGCCAGCAGTTTGGGACAGACCTACAATGAGCAGTTCTTC.

The V call is TRBV13, the J call TRBJ1-2, with TRBD1 as a possible D gene (6 bases). The ends were cut back, 4 bases at V and 2 bases at J, with 8 bases in the middle. There are 13 residues in the CDR3. CDR1 and CDR2 from the germline V gene are PRHDT and FYEKMQ (reference sequence). CDR3 sequence: CASSSTGNYGYTF. CDR3 DNA sequence: TGTGCCAGCAGCTCGACAGGAAACTATGGCTACACCTTC.

The chain has TRBV9 and TRBJ1-6; D is unclear. This CDR3 contains 15 residues. Between the trimmed V and J ends, which lost 0 bases and 0 bases, there was a span of 4 bases. CDR1 is SGDLS, CDR2 YYNGEE, per germline. The CDR3 is CASSVGSSYNSPLHF. Written as DNA, the CDR3 is TGTGCCAGCAGCGTAGGGAGCTCCTATAATTCACCCCTCCACTTT.

The CDR3 loop reads CASSVAWGSSIQYF. The CDR3 DNA is TGTGCCAGCAGCGTAGCTTGGGGTAGCAGCATTCAGTACTTC. The chain is built from TRBV9 and TRBJ2-4; D gene ambiguous. V lost 0 bases and J lost 9, with 13 bases in between. This CDR3 has 14 amino acids. Germline values: CDR1 SGDLS, CDR2 YYNGEE.

The V call is TRBV4-1, the J call TRBJ1-2; TRBD1 agrees at 7 bases. This CDR3 is 15 amino acids long. The germline V gene encodes CDR1 MGHRA and CDR2 YSYEKL. The junction had 5 bases not matched to a gene; V was cut back by 0 bases and J by 4 bases. This CDR3 reads CASSQDVTGSYGYTF. The CDR3 DNA reads as TGCGCCAGCAGCCAAGATGTGACAGGGTCCTATGGCTACACCTTC.

This rearrangement joins TRBV6-4 to TRBJ2-3; TRBD2 matches at 11 bases. This CDR3 is 16 amino acids long. The germline gives CDR1 MRHNA, CDR2 SNTAGT. The trim removed 3 bases at V and 2 bases at J, leaving 4 bases unmatched. The CDR3 coding sequence is TGTGCCAGCAGTGAAGGTAGCGGGGGGGCCACAGATACGCAGTATTTT. As protein: CASSEGSGGATDTQYF.

The V call is TRBV6-6, the J call TRBJ1-2; 7 positions agree with TRBD1. This CDR3 has 13 residues. Germline assignment: CDR1 MNHNY and CDR2 SVGAGI (reference sequence). With V trimmed by 4 bases and J by 8 bases, 7 bases remained unmatched. CDR3 coding DNA: TGTGCCAGCAGTTCAGACAGGGTGGGCGGCTACACCTTC. This encodes CASSSDRVGGYTF.

The V call is TRBV27, the J call TRBJ2-6, with a tentative D call TRBD2 (5 bases). CDR3 length: 14 residues. Trimming pared 8 bases from V and 0 bases from J, leaving 8 bases between. Germline V CDR1 and CDR2: MNHEY, SMNVEV (reference sequence). In DNA, the CDR3 is TGTGCCAGCTCGCGGGTCTCTGGGGCCAACGTCCTGACTTTC. Translation gives CASSRVSGANVLTF.

This sequence joins TRBV6-5 and TRBJ2-3, with TRBD1 matching over 7 bases. This CDR3 comprises 15 residues. Trimming cost V 6 bases and J 0 bases; bases outside gene matches: 6. Germline CDR1 and CDR2: MNHEY and SVGAGI. The CDR3 nucleotides are TGTGCCAGCAGGACAGGGAAATGGAGCACAGATACGCAGTATTTT. Its protein is CASRTGKWSTDTQYF.

This clone was seen at least ten times. This sequence joins TRBV28 and TRBJ2-7; either TRBD1 or TRBD2 may supply D (6 bases each). This CDR3 is 13 amino acids long. Germline V gives CDR1 MDHEN, CDR2 SYDVKM. V gave up 3 bases and J gave up 7 bases, with 13 bases separating them. As DNA, the CDR3 is TGTGCCAGCAGTTTTAGGGGGGCGGTTGAGCAGTACTTC. It codes for CASSFRGAVEQYF.

This clone occurred a few times. The CDR3 loop is CASIPQGGNYGYTF. The CDR3 bases are TGTGCCAGTATTCCCCAGGGAGGCAACTATGGCTACACCTTC. The chain recombines TRBV19 with TRBJ1-2; a weak D match, TRBD1 (5 bases). The CDR3 is 14 amino acids. Germline V gene lookup returns CDR1 LNHDA and CDR2 SQIVND (reference sequence). V was clipped by 7 bases and J by 2 bases, with 14 bases between them.

The gene calls are TRBV11-3 and TRBJ2-1; 7 nucleotides line up with TRBD2. The germline V gene encodes CDR1 SGHNT and CDR2 YENEEA. The CDR3 extends over 17 amino acids. Trimming removed 1 base from V and 0 bases from J; junction bases left unmatched: 6. This CDR3 reads CASSLGLLAASYNEQFF. CDR3 bases: TGTGCCAGCAGCTTAGGGCTTCTAGCGGCCTCCTACAATGAGCAGTTCTTC.

V is TRBV19 and J is TRBJ2-7; 10 nucleotides line up with TRBD2. V lost 2 bases to trimming and J lost 3 bases; unmatched junction nucleotides: 1. Germline V gene sequence: CDR1 LNHDA, CDR2 SQIVND (reference sequence). The CDR3 is 14 amino acids. CDR3 sequence reads: CASSILAGDYEQYF. The CDR3 nucleotides are TGTGCCAGTAGTATACTAGCGGGGGACTACGAGCAGTACTTC.

This rearrangement joins TRBV5-1 to TRBJ1-4, with D unclear. This CDR3 is built from 16 residues. CDR1 is SGHRS and CDR2 is YFSETQ in the germline V gene. Trimming took off 0 bases at V and 0 bases at J, with 9 bases between the two ends. The CDR3 here is CASSLVSGATNEKLFF. The CDR3 DNA reads as TGCGCCAGCAGCTTGGTCTCCGGGGCAACTAATGAAAAACTGTTTTTT. The entire variable domain, with the rest obtained from reference TRBV5-1 and TRBJ1-4, is as follows: KAGVTQTPRYLIKTRGQQVTLSCSPISGHRSVSWYQQTPGQGLQFLFEYFSETQRNKGNFPGRFSGRQFSNSRSEMNVSTLELGDSALYLCASSLVSGATNEKLFFGSGTQLSVL.

The chain links TRBV11-2 to TRBJ1-5; D call uncertain. Germline V gives CDR1 SGHAT, CDR2 FQNNGV. The CDR3 is 14 amino acids. V lost 2 bases and J lost 3, with 8 bases in between. CDR3 amino acids: CASSLWGVNQPQHF. The DNA for the CDR3 is TGTGCCAGCAGCTTATGGGGAGTCAATCAGCCCCAGCATTTT.